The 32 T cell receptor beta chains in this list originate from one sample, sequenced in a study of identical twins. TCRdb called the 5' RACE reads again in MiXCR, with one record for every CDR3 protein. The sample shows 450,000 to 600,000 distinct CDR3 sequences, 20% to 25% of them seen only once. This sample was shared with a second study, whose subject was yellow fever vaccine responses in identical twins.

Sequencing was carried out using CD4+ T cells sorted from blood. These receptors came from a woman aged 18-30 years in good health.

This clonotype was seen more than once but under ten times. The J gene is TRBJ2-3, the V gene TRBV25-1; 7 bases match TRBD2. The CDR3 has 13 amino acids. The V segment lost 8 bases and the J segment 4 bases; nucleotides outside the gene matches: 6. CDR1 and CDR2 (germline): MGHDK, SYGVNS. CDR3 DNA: TGTGCCAGCGTGCTGGGGGGGGCAGATACGCAGTATTTT. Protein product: CASVLGGADTQYF.

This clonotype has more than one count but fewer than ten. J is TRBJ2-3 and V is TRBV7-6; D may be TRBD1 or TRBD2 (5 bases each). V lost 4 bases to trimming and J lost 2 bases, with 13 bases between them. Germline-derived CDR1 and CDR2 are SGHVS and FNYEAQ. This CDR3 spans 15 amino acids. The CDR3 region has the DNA TGTGCCAGCAGCTCCGGTTGGGGGAACACAGATACGCAGTATTTT. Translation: CASSSGWGNTDTQYF. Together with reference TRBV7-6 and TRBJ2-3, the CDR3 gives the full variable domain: GAGVSQSPRYKVTKRGQDVALRCDPISGHVSLYWYRQALGQGPEFLTYFNYEAQQDKSGLPNDRFSAERPEGSISTLTIQRTEQRDSAMYRCASSSGWGNTDTQYFGPGTRLTVL.

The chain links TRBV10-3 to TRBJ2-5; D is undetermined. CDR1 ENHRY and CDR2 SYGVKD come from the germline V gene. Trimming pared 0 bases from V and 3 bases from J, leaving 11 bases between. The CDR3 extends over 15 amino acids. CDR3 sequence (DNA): TGTGCCATCAGTGAGTCGGACGTAGGGAAAGAGACCCAGTACTTC. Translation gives CAISESDVGKETQYF.

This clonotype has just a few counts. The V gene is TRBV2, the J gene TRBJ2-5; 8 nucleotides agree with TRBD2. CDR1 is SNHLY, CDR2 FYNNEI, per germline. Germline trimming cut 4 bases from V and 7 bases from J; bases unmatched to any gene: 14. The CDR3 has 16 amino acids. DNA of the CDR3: TGTGCCAGCAGTGTTGGAACTAGCGGTATGGGGGGGACCCAGTACTTC. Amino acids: CASSVGTSGMGGTQYF. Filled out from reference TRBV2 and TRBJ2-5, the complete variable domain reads EPEVTQTPSHQVTQMGQEVILRCVPISNHLYFYWYRQILGQKVEFLVSFYNNEISEKSEIFDDQFSVERPDGSNFTLKIRSTKLEDSAMYFCASSVGTSGMGGTQYFGPGTRLLVL.

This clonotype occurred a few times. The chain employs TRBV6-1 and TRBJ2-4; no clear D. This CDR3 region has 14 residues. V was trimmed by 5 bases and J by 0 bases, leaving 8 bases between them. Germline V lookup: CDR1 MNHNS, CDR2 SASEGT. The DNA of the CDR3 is TGTGCCAGCAGTCGACTCCTAGCCAAAAACATTCAGTACTTC. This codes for CASSRLLAKNIQYF.

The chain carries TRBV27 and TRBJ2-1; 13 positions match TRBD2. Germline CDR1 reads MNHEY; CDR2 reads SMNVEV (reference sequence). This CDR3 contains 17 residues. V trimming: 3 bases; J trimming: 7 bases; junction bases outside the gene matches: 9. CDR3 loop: CASSFLGLAGVVNEQFF. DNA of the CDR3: TGTGCCAGCAGTTTCCTAGGACTAGCGGGAGTTGTGAATGAGCAGTTCTTC.

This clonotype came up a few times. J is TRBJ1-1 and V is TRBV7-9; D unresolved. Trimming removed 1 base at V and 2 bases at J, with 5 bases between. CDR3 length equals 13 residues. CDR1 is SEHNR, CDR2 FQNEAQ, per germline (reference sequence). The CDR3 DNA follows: TGTGCCAGCAGCTTAGATTTTAACACTGAAGCTTTCTTT. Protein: CASSLDFNTEAFF.

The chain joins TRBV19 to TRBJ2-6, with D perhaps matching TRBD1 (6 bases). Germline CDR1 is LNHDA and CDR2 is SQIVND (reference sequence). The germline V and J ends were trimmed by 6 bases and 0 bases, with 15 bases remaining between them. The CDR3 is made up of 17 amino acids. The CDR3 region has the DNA TGTGCCAGTAGGAGGGACAAGATAAGCTCTGGGGCCAACGTCCTGACTTTC. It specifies CASRRDKISSGANVLTF.

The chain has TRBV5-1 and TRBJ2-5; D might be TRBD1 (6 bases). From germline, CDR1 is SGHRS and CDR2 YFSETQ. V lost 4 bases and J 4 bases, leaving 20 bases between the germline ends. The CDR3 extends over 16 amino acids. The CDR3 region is CASSAQYRDAIETQYF. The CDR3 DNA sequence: TGCGCCAGCAGCGCCCAGTACAGGGATGCTATAGAGACCCAGTACTTC. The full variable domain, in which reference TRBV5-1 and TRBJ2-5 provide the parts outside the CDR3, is KAGVTQTPRYLIKTRGQQVTLSCSPISGHRSVSWYQQTPGQGLQFLFEYFSETQRNKGNFPGRFSGRQFSNSRSEMNVSTLELGDSALYLCASSAQYRDAIETQYFGPGTRLLVL.

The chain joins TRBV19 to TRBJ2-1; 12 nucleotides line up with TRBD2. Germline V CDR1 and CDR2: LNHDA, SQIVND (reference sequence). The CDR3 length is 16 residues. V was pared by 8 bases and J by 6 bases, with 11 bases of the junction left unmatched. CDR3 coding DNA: TGTGCCAGTTCCCGACTAGCGGGAGACGGGGGCAATGAGCAGTTCTTC. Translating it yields CASSRLAGDGGNEQFF. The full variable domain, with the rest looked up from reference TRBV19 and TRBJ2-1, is DGGITQSPKYLFRKEGQNVTLSCEQNLNHDAMYWYRQDPGQGLRLIYYSQIVNDFQKGDIAEGYSVSREKKESFPLTVTSAQKNPTAFYLCASSRLAGDGGNEQFFGPGTRLTVL.

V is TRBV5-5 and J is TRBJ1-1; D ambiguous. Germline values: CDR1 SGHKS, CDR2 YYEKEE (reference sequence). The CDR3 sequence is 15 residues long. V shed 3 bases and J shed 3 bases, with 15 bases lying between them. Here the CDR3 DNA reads TGTGCCAGCAGCTCACCGCCCCATCGGGACACTGAAGCTTTCTTT. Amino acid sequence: CASSSPPHRDTEAFF.

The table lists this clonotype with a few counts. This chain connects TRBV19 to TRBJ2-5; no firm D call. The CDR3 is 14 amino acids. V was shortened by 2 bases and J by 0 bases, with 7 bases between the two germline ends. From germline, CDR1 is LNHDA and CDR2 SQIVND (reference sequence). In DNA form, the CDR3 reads TGTGCCAGTAGTATAACGGAGTACCAAGAGACCCAGTACTTC. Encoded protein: CASSITEYQETQYF.

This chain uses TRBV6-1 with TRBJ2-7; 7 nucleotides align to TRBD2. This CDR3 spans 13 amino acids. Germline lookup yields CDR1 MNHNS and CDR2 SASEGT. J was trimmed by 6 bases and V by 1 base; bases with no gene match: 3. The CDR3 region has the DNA TGTGCCAGCAGTGAAGGGGAGGGCCTCGAGCAGTACTTC. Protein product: CASSEGEGLEQYF.

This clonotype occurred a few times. CDR3 nucleotides: TGCAGTGCTAGGGGCGGGGGGGGCCATTTGGGAGAGACCCAGTACTTC. It is translated as CSARGGGGHLGETQYF. The chain links TRBV20-1 to TRBJ2-5; 9 bases are shared with TRBD2. The junction had 12 bases not matched to a gene; V was cut back by 3 bases and J by 4 bases. The CDR3 covers 16 residues. CDR1 DFQATT and CDR2 SNEGSKA come from the germline V gene (reference sequence).

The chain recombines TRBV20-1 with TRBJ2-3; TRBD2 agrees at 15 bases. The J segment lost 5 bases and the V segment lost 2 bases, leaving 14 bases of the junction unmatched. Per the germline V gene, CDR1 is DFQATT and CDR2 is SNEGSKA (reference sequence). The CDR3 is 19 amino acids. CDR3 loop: CSARQDGLAGGLPVDTQYF. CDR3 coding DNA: TGCAGTGCTAGACAGGACGGACTAGCGGGAGGGCTCCCGGTAGATACGCAGTATTTT.

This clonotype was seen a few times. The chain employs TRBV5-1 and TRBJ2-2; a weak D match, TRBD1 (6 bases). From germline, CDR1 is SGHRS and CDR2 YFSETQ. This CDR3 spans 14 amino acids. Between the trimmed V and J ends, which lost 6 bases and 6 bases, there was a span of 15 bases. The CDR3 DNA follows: TGCGCCAGCACCGACAGGACGGTGGCCGGGGAGCTGTTTTTT. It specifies CASTDRTVAGELFF.

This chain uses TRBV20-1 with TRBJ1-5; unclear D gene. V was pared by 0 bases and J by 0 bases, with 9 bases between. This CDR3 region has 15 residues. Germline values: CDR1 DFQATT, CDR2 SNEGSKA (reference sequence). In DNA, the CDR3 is TGCAGTGCTAGAGATCAGCCGGATAGCAATCAGCCCCAGCATTTT. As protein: CSARDQPDSNQPQHF.

The CDR3 is CATSRETGGFYEQYF. The DNA for the CDR3 is TGTGCCACCAGCAGAGAGACAGGGGGCTTTTACGAGCAGTACTTC. The genes are TRBV15 and TRBJ2-7; TRBD1 matches at 10 bases. The CDR3 has 15 amino acids. J was trimmed by 4 bases and V by 0 bases; bases with no gene match: 3. The germline gives CDR1 LNHNV, CDR2 YYDKDF (reference sequence).

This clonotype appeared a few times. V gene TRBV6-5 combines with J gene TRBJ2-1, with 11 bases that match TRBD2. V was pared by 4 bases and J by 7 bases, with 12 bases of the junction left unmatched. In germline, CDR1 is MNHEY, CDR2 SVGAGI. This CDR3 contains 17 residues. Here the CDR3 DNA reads TGTGCCAGCAGTTCCCGCCGGGGACTAGCGGTCGGTAATGAGCAGTTCTTC. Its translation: CASSSRRGLAVGNEQFF.

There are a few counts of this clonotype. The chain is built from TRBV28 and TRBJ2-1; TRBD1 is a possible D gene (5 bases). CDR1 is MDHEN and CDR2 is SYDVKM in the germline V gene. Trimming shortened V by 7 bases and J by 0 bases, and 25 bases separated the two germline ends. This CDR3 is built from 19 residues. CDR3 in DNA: TGTGCCAGCACCCCTATCCTACGACAGACAGCAAACTCCTACAATGAGCAGTTCTTC. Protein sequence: CASTPILRQTANSYNEQFF.

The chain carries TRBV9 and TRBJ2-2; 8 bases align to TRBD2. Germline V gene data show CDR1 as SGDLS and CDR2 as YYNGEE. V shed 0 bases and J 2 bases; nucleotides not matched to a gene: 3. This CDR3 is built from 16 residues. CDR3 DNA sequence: TGTGCCAGCAGCGTAGCGGGGGGGATTAACACCGGGGAGCTGTTTTTT. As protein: CASSVAGGINTGELFF.

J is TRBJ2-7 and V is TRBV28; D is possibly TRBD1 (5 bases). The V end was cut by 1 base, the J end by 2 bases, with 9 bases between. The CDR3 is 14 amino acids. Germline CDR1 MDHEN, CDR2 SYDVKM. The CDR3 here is CASSLLQAPYEQYV. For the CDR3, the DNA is TGTGCCAGCAGTTTATTACAGGCCCCCTACGAGCAGTACGTC.

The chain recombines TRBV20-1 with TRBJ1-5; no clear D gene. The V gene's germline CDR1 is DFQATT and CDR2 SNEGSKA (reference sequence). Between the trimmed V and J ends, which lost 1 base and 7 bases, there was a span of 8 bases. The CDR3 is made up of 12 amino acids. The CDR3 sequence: CSARATEQPQHF. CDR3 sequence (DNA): TGCAGTGCTAGAGCAACAGAGCAGCCCCAGCATTTT.

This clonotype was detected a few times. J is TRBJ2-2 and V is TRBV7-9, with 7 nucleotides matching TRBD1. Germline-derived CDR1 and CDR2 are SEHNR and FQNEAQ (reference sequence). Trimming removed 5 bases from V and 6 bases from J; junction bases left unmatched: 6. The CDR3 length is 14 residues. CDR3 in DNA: TGTGCCAGCAGCACCGACAGGGATGCCGGGGAGCTGTTTTTT. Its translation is CASSTDRDAGELFF. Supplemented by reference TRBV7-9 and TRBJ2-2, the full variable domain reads DTGVSQNPRHKITKRGQNVTFRCDPISEHNRLYWYRQTLGQGPEFLTYFQNEAQLEKSRLLSDRFSAERPKGSFSTLEIQRTEQGDSAMYLCASSTDRDAGELFFGEGSRLTVL.

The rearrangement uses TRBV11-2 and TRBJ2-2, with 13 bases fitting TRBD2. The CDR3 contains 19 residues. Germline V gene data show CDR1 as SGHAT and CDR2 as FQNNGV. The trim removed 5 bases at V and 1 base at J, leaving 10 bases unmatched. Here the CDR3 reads CASSDPGLAGVGNTGELFF. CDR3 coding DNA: TGTGCCAGCAGCGACCCCGGACTAGCGGGAGTAGGGAACACCGGGGAGCTGTTTTTT.

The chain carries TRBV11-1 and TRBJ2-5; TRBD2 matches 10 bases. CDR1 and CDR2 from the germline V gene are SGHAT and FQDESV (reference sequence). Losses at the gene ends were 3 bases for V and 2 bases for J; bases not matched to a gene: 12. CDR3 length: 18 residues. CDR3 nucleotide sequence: TGTGCCAGCAGCTTCGCTGGACTAGCGGAGTTTAAACAAGAGACCCAGTACTTC. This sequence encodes CASSFAGLAEFKQETQYF.

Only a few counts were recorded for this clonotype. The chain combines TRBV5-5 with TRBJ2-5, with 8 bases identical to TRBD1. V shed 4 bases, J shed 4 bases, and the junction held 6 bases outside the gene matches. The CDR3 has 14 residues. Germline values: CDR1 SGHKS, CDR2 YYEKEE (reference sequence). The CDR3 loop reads CASSPGGGVETQYF. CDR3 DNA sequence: TGTGCCAGCAGCCCAGGGGGCGGGGTAGAGACCCAGTACTTC.

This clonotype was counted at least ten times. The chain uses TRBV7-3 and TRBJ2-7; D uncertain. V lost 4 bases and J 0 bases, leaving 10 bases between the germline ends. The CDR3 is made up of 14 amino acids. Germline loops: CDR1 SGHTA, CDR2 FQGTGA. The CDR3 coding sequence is TGTGCCAGCAGCTCCACTTCGAGCTCCTACGAGCAGTACTTC. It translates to CASSSTSSSYEQYF.

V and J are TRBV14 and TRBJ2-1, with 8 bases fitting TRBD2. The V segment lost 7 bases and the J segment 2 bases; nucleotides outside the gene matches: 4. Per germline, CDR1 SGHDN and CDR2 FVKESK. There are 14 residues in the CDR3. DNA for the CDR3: TGTGCCAGCAACATCGGGGGGGCCTACAATGAGCAGTTCTTC. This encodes CASNIGGAYNEQFF. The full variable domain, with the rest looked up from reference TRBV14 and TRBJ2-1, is EAGVTQFPSHSVIEKGQTVTLRCDPISGHDNLYWYRRVMGKEIKFLLHFVKESKQDESGMPNNRFLAERTGGTYSTLKVQPAELEDSGVYFCASNIGGAYNEQFFGPGTRLTVL.

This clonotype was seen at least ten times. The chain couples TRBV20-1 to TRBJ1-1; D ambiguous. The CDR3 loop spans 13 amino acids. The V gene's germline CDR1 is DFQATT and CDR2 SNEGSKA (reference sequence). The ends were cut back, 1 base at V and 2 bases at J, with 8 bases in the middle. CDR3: CSARVGSNTEAFF. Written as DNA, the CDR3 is TGCAGTGCTAGAGTAGGGTCCAACACTGAAGCTTTCTTT.

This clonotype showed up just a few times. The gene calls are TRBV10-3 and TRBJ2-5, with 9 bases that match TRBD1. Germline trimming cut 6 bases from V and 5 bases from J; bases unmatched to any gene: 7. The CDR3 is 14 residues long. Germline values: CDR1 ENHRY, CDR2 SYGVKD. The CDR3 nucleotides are TGTGCCATCAGCCCACAGGGGGCCTTGGAGACCCAGTACTTC. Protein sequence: CAISPQGALETQYF.

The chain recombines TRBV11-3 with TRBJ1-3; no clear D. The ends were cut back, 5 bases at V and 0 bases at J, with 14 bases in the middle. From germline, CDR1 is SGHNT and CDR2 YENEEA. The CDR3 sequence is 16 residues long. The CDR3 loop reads CASSQPGGSSGNTIYF. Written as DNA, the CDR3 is TGTGCCAGCAGCCAACCGGGCGGCAGCTCTGGAAACACCATATATTTT.